This T cell receptor beta chain was captured by sequencing in a study of blood T cell repertoires in COVID-19. About the study: T cells, B-cell-depleted T cells, or PBMCs supplied cDNA or gDNA.

The CDR3 has 14 amino acids. CDR1 is MDHEN, CDR2 SYDVKM, per germline. With V trimmed by 6 bases and J by 1 base, 2 bases remained unmatched. This study enrolled people aged about 18 to 100 from about two dozen US geographic areas. Clinical history reported by participants formed the basis on which cohorts were assigned. Methods used by the authors: Scientists estimated how many nucleated cells there were by amplifying reference gene primers. Sequencing used immunoSEQ multiplex PCR; TCRdb keeps in-frame clones, though not all of them. Clonal size and the V and J genes are those of that table, whereas D and trimming came from the DNA. The table lists roughly 250,000 clones, 70% to 90% of them singletons.

The V call is TRBV28, the J call TRBJ2-7, with 11 bases identical to TRBD2. The sample comprised PBMCs or T cells enriched from blood (not recorded which). This TCR came from a woman younger than 45 who had recovered from COVID-19. CDR3 in amino acids: CASSLAGGSYEQYF. In nucleotides, the CDR3 is TGTGCCAGCAGCTTAGCGGGAGGGTCCTACGAGCAGTACTTC.